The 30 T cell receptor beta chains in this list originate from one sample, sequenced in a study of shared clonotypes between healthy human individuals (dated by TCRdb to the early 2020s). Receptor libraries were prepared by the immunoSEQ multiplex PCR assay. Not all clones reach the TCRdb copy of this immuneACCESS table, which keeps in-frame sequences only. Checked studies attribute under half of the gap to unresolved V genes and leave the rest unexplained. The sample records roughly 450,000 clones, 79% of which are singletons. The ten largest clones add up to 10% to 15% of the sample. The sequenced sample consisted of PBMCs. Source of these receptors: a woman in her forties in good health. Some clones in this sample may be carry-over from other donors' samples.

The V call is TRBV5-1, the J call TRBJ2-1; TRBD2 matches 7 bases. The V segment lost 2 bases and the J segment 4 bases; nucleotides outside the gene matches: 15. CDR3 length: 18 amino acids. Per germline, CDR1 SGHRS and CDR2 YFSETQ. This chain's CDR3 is CASSFRPPAGVTYNEQFF. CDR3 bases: TGCGCCAGCAGCTTTAGGCCCCCCGCGGGAGTGACTTACAATGAGCAGTTCTTC.

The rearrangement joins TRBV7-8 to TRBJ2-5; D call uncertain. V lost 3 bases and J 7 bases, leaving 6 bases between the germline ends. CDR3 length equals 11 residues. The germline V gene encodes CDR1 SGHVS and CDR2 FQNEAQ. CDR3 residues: CASSFSGTQYF. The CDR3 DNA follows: TGTGCCAGCAGCTTCTCGGGGACCCAGTACTTC.

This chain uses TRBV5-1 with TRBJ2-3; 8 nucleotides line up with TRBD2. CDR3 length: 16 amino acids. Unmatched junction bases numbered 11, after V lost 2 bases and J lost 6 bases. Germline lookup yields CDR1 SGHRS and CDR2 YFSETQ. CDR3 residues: CASSLPDGAGADTQYF. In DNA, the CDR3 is TGCGCCAGCAGCTTACCCGATGGAGCGGGAGCGGATACGCAGTATTTT. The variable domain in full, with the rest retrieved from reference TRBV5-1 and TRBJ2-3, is KAGVTQTPRYLIKTRGQQVTLSCSPISGHRSVSWYQQTPGQGLQFLFEYFSETQRNKGNFPGRFSGRQFSNSRSEMNVSTLELGDSALYLCASSLPDGAGADTQYFGPGTRLTVL.

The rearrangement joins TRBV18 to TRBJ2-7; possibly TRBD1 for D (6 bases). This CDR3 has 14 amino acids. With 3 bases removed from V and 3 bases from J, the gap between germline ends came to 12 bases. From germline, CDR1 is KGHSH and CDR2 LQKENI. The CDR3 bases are TGTGCCAGCTCACCCACCCTGGACAGCTACGAGCAGTACTTC. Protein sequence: CASSPTLDSYEQYF.

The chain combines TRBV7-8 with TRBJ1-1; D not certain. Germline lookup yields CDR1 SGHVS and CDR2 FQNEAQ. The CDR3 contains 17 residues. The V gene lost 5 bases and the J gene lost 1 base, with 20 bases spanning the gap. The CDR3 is CASSTYKGPLGNTEAFF. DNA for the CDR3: TGTGCCAGCAGCACCTACAAAGGGCCTTTGGGGAACACTGAAGCTTTCTTT. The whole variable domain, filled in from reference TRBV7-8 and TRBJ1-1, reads GAGVSQSPRYKVAKRGQDVALRCDPISGHVSLFWYQQALGQGPEFLTYFQNEAQLDKSGLPSDRFFAERPEGSVSTLKIQRTQQEDSAVYLCASSTYKGPLGNTEAFFGQGTRLTVV.

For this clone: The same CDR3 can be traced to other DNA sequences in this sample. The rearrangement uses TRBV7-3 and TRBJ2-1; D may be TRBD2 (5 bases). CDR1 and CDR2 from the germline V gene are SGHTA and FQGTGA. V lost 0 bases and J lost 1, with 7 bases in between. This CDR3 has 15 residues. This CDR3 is CASSLTRDSYNEQFF. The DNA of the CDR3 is TGTGCCAGCAGCTTAACGAGGGATTCCTACAATGAGCAGTTCTTC. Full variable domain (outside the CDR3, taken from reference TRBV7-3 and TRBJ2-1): GAGVSQTPSNKVTEKGKYVELRCDPISGHTALYWYRQSLGQGPEFLIYFQGTGAADDSGLPNDRFFAVRPEGSVSTLKIQRTERGDSAVYLCASSLTRDSYNEQFFGPGTRLTVL.

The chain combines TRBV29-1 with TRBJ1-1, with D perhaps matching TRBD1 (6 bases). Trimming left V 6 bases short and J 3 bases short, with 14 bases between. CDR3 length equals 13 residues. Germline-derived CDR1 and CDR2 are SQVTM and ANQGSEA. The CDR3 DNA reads TGCAGCGTAGCATTACAGGGTGACACTGAAGCTTTCTTT. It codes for CSVALQGDTEAFF.

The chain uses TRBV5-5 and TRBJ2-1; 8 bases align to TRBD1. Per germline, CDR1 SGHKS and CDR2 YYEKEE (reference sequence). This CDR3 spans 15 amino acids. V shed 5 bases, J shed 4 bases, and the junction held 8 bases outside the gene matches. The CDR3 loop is CASRLRTGLYNEQFF. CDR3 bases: TGTGCCAGCAGACTGAGGACAGGGTTATACAATGAGCAGTTCTTC.

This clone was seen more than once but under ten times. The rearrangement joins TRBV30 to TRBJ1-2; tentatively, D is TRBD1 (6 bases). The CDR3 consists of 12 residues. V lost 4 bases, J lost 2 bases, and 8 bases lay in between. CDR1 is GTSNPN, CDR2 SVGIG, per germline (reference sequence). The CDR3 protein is CAWMQGNYGYTF. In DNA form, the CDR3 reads TGTGCCTGGATGCAGGGGAACTATGGCTACACCTTC.

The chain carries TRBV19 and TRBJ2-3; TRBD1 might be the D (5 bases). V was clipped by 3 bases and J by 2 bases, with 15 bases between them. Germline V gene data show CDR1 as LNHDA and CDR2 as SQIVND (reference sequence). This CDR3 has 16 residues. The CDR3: CASSMSPGPPTDTQYF. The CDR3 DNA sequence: TGTGCCAGTAGTATGTCGCCAGGGCCTCCCACAGATACGCAGTATTTT.

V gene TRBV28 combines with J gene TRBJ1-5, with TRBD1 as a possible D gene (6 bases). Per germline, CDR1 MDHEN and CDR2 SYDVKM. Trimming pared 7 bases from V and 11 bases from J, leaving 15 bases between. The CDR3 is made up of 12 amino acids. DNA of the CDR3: TGTGCCAGCAATTATGTGGAGGGGGCCCAGCATTTT. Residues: CASNYVEGAQHF.

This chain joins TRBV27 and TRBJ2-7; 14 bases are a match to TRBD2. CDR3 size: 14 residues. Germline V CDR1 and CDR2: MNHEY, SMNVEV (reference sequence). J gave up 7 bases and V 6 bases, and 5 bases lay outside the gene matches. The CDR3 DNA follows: TGTGCCAGCAGCGGGACTAGCGGGGGAGGAGAGCAGTACTTC. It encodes CASSGTSGGGEQYF.

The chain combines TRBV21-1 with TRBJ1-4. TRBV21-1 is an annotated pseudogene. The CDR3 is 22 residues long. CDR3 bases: TGTGCCAGCAGCAAACGGGTATTAACAGGGAGGGTGGATACTGCAACTAATGAAAAACTGTTTTTT. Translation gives CASSKRVLTGRVDTATNEKLFF.

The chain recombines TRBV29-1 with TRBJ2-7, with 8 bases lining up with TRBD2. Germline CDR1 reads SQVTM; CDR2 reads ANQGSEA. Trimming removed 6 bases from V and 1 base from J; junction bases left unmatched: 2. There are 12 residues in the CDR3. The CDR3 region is CSVSGGSYEQYF. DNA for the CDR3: TGCAGCGTGAGCGGGGGTTCCTACGAGCAGTACTTC.

The CDR3 DNA sequence: TGTGCTTTCGGAGGAAGATTCCTGAATCAGCCCCAGCATTTT. It codes for CAFGGRFLNQPQHF. V gene TRBV30 combines with J gene TRBJ1-5, with D unresolved. The germline CDR1 and CDR2 sequences are GTSNPN and SVGIG (reference sequence). The CDR3 spans 14 residues.

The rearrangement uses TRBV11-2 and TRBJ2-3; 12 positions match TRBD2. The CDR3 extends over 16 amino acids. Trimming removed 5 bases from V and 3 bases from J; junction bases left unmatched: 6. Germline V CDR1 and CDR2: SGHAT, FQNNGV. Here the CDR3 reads CASSRKGLAGTDTQYF. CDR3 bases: TGTGCCAGCAGCCGAAAAGGACTAGCGGGAACAGATACGCAGTATTTT.

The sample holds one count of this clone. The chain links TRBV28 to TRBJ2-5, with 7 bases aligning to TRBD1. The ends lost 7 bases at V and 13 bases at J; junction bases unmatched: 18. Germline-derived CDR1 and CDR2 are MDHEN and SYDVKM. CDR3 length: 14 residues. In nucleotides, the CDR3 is TGTGCCAGCAACCGTCTCGGGACAGACCCTATCATGTACTTC. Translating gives CASNRLGTDPIMYF.

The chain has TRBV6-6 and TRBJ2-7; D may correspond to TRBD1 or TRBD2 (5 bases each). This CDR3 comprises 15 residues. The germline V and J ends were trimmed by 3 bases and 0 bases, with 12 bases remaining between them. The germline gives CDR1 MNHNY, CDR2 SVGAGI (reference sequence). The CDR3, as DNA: TGTGCCAGCAGTTATCCCGGGGCCCGCTCCTACGAGCAGTACTTC. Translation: CASSYPGARSYEQYF.

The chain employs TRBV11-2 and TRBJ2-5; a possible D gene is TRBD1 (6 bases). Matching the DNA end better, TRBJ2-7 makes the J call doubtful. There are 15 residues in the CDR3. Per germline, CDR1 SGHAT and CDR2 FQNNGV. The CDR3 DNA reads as TGTGCCAGCAGCCCGTACCAGGGGAGTAGGAACGAGCAGTACTTC. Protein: CASSPYQGSRNEQYF.

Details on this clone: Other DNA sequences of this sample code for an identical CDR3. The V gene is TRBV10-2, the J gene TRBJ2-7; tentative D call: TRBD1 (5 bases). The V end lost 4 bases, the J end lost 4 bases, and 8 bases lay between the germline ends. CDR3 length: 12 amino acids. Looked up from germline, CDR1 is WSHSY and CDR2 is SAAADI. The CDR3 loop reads CASSGGGYEQYF. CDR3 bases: TGCGCCAGCAGTGGGGGCGGATACGAGCAGTACTTC.

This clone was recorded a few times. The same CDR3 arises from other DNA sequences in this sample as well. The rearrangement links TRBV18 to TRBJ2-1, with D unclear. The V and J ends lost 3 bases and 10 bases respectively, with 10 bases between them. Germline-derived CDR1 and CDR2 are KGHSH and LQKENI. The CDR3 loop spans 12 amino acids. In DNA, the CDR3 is TGTGCCAGCTCACCCGACTCACGGGAGCAGTTCTTC. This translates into CASSPDSREQFF.

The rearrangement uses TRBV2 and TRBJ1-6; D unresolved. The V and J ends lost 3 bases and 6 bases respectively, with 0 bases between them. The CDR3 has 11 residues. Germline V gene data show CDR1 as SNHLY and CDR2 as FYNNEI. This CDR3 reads CASSDNSPLHF. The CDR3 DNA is TGTGCCAGCAGTGATAATTCACCCCTCCACTTT.

The CDR3 bases are TGTGCCAGCAGCCCAATCCGCGGTGGGGCCAACGTCCTGACTTTC. Amino acid sequence: CASSPIRGGANVLTF. The chain uses TRBV14 and TRBJ2-6; D not resolved. The CDR3 spans 15 residues. Per the germline V gene, CDR1 is SGHDN and CDR2 is FVKESK. V lost 4 bases and J 3 bases, leaving 10 bases between the germline ends.

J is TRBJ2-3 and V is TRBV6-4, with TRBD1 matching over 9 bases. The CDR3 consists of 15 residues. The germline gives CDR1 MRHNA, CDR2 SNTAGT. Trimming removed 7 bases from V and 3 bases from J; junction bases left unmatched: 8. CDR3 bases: TGTGCCAGCAATTCCCGGGACAGGGAGACAGATACGCAGTATTTT. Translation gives CASNSRDRETDTQYF.

This CDR3 is CASSLTAQGYGYTF. The CDR3 DNA sequence: TGTGCCAGCAGCTTAACGGCACAGGGCTATGGCTACACCTTC. This chain links TRBV7-3 with TRBJ1-2, with D possibly TRBD1 on 6 matching bases. The CDR3 covers 14 residues. The germline V gene encodes CDR1 SGHTA and CDR2 FQGTGA. V lost 0 bases and J lost 4, with 9 bases in between. Variable domain in full (rest from reference TRBV7-3 and TRBJ1-2): GAGVSQTPSNKVTEKGKYVELRCDPISGHTALYWYRQSLGQGPEFLIYFQGTGAADDSGLPNDRFFAVRPEGSVSTLKIQRTERGDSAVYLCASSLTAQGYGYTFGSGTRLTVV.

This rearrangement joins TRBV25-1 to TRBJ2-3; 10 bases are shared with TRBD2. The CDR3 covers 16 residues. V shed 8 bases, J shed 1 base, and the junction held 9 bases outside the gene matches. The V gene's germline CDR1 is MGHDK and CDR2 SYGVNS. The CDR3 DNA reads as TGTGCCAGCGCCATCGGTGGACTAGCGGGCACAGATACGCAGTATTTT. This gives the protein CASAIGGLAGTDTQYF.

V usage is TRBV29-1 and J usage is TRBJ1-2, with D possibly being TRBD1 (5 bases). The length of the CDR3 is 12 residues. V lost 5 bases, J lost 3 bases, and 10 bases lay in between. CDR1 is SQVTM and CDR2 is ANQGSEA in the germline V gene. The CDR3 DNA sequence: TGCAGCGTTTCGGGGACTGACTATGGCTACACCTTC. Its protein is CSVSGTDYGYTF.

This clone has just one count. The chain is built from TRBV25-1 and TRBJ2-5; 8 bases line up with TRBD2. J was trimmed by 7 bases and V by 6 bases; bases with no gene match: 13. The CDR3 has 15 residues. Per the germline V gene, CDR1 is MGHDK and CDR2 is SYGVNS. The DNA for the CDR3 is TGTGCCAGCAGCGACCCCAGCGGGAGCATTGGGACCCAGTACTTC. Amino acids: CASSDPSGSIGTQYF.

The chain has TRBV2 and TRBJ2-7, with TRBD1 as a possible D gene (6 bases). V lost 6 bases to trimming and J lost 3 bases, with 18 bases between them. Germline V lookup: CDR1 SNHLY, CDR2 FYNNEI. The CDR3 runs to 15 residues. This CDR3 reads CASSLRQDGRYEQYF. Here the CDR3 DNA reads TGTGCCAGCAGCCTAAGACAGGATGGGCGCTACGAGCAGTACTTC.

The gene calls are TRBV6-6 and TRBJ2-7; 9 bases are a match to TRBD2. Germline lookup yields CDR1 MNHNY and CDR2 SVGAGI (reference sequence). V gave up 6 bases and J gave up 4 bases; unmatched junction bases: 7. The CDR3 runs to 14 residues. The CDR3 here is CASRIAGETYEQYF. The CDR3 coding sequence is TGTGCCAGCAGGATAGCGGGAGAGACGTACGAGCAGTACTTC.